This T cell receptor (beta chain) was recorded in a study of T-cell memory formation after mild COVID-19. TCRdb fed the 5' RACE reads into MiXCR, producing one record per CDR3 protein. The table includes 350,000 to 550,000 distinct CDR3 sequences, more than 15% detected once. The V segment lost 2 bases and the J segment 5 bases; nucleotides outside the gene matches: 6. The CDR3 contains 15 residues. Germline V gene data show CDR1 as ENHRY and CDR2 as SYGVKD. The TCR originated in a man aged 18 to 35 who had mild COVID-19 (a few samples of this study predate the infection). Cell type and time point are not known. The rearrangement links TRBV10-3 to TRBJ2-5, with 9 bases that match TRBD1. Sequencing was performed on PBMCs or a T cell subset sorted from them (not recorded which). CDR3 DNA: TGTGCCATCAGTGAGAGGGGACAGGGAGGGGAGACCCAGTACTTC. This gives the protein CAISERGQGGETQYF.